Presented here are 20 T cell receptor beta chains from one specimen sequenced in a study of blood T cells in healthy people across ages. Then a second PCR, running roughly 7 to 12 cycles, was carried out with a sample-barcoded 5' primer and a J-beta primer mix. TCRdb re-derived calls from the 5' RACE reads in MiXCR, one entry per CDR3 protein. The sample lists 730,000 or so distinct CDR3 sequences, 35% to 45% occurring once. Sequencing was performed on blood. The receptors come from a woman aged 55-70 years in good health.

This chain connects TRBV20-1 to TRBJ2-3; 9 nucleotides match TRBD2. The CDR3 consists of 15 residues. Looked up from germline, CDR1 is DFQATT and CDR2 is SNEGSKA (reference sequence). The trim removed 4 bases at V and 4 bases at J, leaving 9 bases unmatched. The chain's CDR3 is CSATRASGIPDTQYF. CDR3 in DNA: TGCAGTGCTACACGGGCTAGCGGGATCCCAGATACGCAGTATTTT.

The V and J genes are TRBV27 and TRBJ1-2, with 9 bases aligning to TRBD1. Unmatched junction bases numbered 10, after V lost 4 bases and J lost 4 bases. Germline V gene data show CDR1 as MNHEY and CDR2 as SMNVEV (reference sequence). The CDR3 runs to 16 residues. In DNA, the CDR3 is TGTGCCAGCAGTTCGCCCCCCGGACAGGGGAGCTATGGCTACACCTTC. Protein sequence: CASSSPPGQGSYGYTF.

This clonotype was counted between two and nine times. The chain is built from TRBV7-3 and TRBJ2-1; TRBD2 might be the D (5 bases). V gave up 2 bases and J gave up 1 base, with 9 bases separating them. The CDR3 contains 15 residues. Germline values: CDR1 SGHTA, CDR2 FQGTGA. The CDR3 is CASSLGPGSYNEQFF. The CDR3 nucleotides read TGTGCCAGCAGCTTAGGTCCGGGATCCTACAATGAGCAGTTCTTC. The variable domain in full, completed from reference TRBV7-3 and TRBJ2-1, reads GAGVSQTPSNKVTEKGKYVELRCDPISGHTALYWYRQSLGQGPEFLIYFQGTGAADDSGLPNDRFFAVRPEGSVSTLKIQRTERGDSAVYLCASSLGPGSYNEQFFGPGTRLTVL.

This clonotype came up a few times. The chain joins TRBV7-9 to TRBJ2-5; D perhaps matches TRBD1 (5 bases). The last part of the DNA fits TRBJ2-7 better; the J call may be wrong. CDR1 SEHNR and CDR2 FQNEAQ come from the germline V gene (reference sequence). CDR3 length equals 14 residues. CDR3 region: CASSLGQGVDEQYF. The DNA of the CDR3 is TGTGCCAGCAGCTTAGGCCAAGGGGTGGACGAGCAGTACTTC.

This clonotype has more than one count but fewer than ten. The CDR3 here is CSARPGQGFGDTQYF. The CDR3 bases are TGCAGTGCTCGTCCGGGACAGGGGTTTGGGGATACGCAGTATTTT. The V and J genes are TRBV20-1 and TRBJ2-3; 10 bases agree with TRBD1. Per the germline V gene, CDR1 is DFQATT and CDR2 is SNEGSKA (reference sequence). After removal of 5 bases from V and 6 bases from J, the junction contained 11 bases not matched to a gene. This CDR3 region has 15 residues.

This chain joins TRBV20-1 and TRBJ2-7; 7 nucleotides match TRBD1. Per germline, CDR1 DFQATT and CDR2 SNEGSKA (reference sequence). This CDR3 has 13 residues. Trimming removed 1 base from V and 3 bases from J; junction bases left unmatched: 3. The CDR3 sequence is CSARVGTVYEQYF. Here the CDR3 DNA reads TGCAGTGCTAGAGTGGGGACAGTCTACGAGCAGTACTTC.

The sample holds a few counts of this clonotype. The chain carries TRBV3-1 and TRBJ2-1; 12 bases map to TRBD2. V was pared by 4 bases and J by 10 bases, with 8 bases of the junction left unmatched. Germline V CDR1 and CDR2: LGHDT, YNNKEL (reference sequence). The CDR3 length is 15 residues. The CDR3, as DNA: TGTGCCAGCAGCCCTAGCGGGGGGGCCAATGGCGAGCAGTTCTTC. Residues: CASSPSGGANGEQFF.

The chain has TRBV20-1 and TRBJ1-1; D not resolved. The CDR3 is 14 residues long. The germline V and J ends were trimmed by 1 base and 5 bases, with 14 bases remaining between them. Germline V gene lookup returns CDR1 DFQATT and CDR2 SNEGSKA (reference sequence). The CDR3 loop is CSARGLGGITEAFF. CDR3 DNA sequence: TGCAGTGCTAGAGGCCTAGGAGGTATTACTGAAGCTTTCTTT.

The CDR3 loop is CASSLPTGLNTEAFF. In DNA form, the CDR3 reads TGCGCCAGCAGCTTACCCACAGGGCTGAACACTGAAGCTTTCTTT. The chain combines TRBV5-1 with TRBJ1-1; D is possibly TRBD1 (6 bases). CDR1 SGHRS and CDR2 YFSETQ come from the germline V gene. This CDR3 region has 15 residues. The V and J ends lost 2 bases and 0 bases respectively, with 11 bases between them. Using reference TRBV5-1 and TRBJ1-1 for the parts outside the CDR3, the full variable domain is KAGVTQTPRYLIKTRGQQVTLSCSPISGHRSVSWYQQTPGQGLQFLFEYFSETQRNKGNFPGRFSGRQFSNSRSEMNVSTLELGDSALYLCASSLPTGLNTEAFFGQGTRLTVV.

Note on this clonotype: The junction shows a germline mismatch at one end, possibly a read error. J is TRBJ2-5 and V is TRBV4-1; 7 bases agree with TRBD2. Germline lookup yields CDR1 MGHRA and CDR2 YSYEKL. This CDR3 has 17 amino acids. CDR3 region: CTSSRDAGTTDQETQYF. The CDR3, as DNA: TGCACCAGCAGCCGAGACGCCGGGACTACCGACCAAGAGACCCAGTACTTC.

The chain is built from TRBV28 and TRBJ2-1; 9 bases line up with TRBD2. J gave up 2 bases and V 5 bases, and 4 bases lay outside the gene matches. The CDR3 has 15 amino acids. Germline V gives CDR1 MDHEN, CDR2 SYDVKM. DNA for the CDR3: TGTGCCAGCAGTCTCCTAGCGGGGCCCTACAATGAGCAGTTCTTC. Protein product: CASSLLAGPYNEQFF.

This clonotype was recorded many times. V gene TRBV12-3 or TRBV12-4 combines with J gene TRBJ1-4; TRBD1 agrees at 7 bases. The CDR3 has 14 amino acids. V dropped 2 bases and J dropped 8; count of bases not matched to a gene: 5. The CDR3 sequence is CASSLLGGGEKLFF. Here the CDR3 DNA reads TGTGCCAGCAGTTTACTAGGGGGCGGAGAAAAACTGTTTTTT.

The chain combines TRBV7-2 with TRBJ2-3; possible D gene TRBD1, 5 bases. Germline loops: CDR1 SGHTA, CDR2 FQGNSA. There are 15 residues in the CDR3. V lost 0 bases and J lost 5, with 12 bases in between. The CDR3 is CASSLAAGSIDTQYF. For the CDR3, the DNA is TGTGCCAGCAGCTTAGCGGCAGGGTCCATAGATACGCAGTATTTT. The full variable domain, with the rest looked up from reference TRBV7-2 and TRBJ2-3, is GAGVSQSPSNKVTEKGKDVELRCDPISGHTALYWYRQSLGQGLEFLIYFQGNSAPDKSGLPSDRFSAERTGGSVSTLTIQRTQQEDSAVYLCASSLAAGSIDTQYFGPGTRLTVL.

The V gene is TRBV11-3, the J gene TRBJ2-2; the D is unclear. V shed 6 bases and J shed 5 bases, with 16 bases lying between them. Germline V CDR1 and CDR2: SGHNT, YENEEA. CDR3 length: 15 residues. The CDR3 protein is CASSYMGRATGELFF. As DNA, the CDR3 is TGTGCCAGCAGTTACATGGGTCGGGCGACCGGGGAGCTGTTTTTT.

This clonotype was seen once. The chain joins TRBV20-1 to TRBJ2-7, with a possible D match to TRBD1 (6 bases). Trimming pared 0 bases from V and 4 bases from J, leaving 16 bases between. This CDR3 spans 15 amino acids. The germline CDR1 and CDR2 sequences are DFQATT and SNEGSKA (reference sequence). CDR3 region: CSARDPRGFDYEQYF. DNA of the CDR3: TGCAGTGCTAGAGATCCCAGGGGATTTGATTACGAGCAGTACTTC.

This clonotype was detected once. This may be a read error, as it is one base from a much larger clone. This rearrangement joins TRBV29-1 to TRBJ2-7, with D possibly matching TRBD2 (6 bases). Trimming took 7 bases from V and 2 from J, leaving 12 bases between them. Germline loops: CDR1 SQVTM, CDR2 ANQGSEA. The CDR3 is 12 residues long. CDR3 residues: CSATGAAYEQYF. CDR3 nucleotides: TGCAGCGCGACGGGAGCCGCCTACGAGCAGTACTTC.

The chain joins TRBV9 to TRBJ2-3, with D possibly TRBD2 on 6 matching bases. Germline CDR1 is SGDLS and CDR2 is YYNGEE. V was shortened by 0 bases and J by 4 bases, with 9 bases between the two germline ends. The CDR3 runs 14 residues. For the CDR3, the DNA is TGTGCCAGCAGCGTAGGGACTACACCAGATACGCAGTATTTT. This sequence encodes CASSVGTTPDTQYF.

V gene TRBV18 combines with J gene TRBJ2-3; TRBD1 matches at 7 bases. The germline CDR1 and CDR2 sequences are KGHSH and LQKENI. V shed 3 bases, J shed 0 bases, and the junction held 3 bases outside the gene matches. The CDR3 is 15 amino acids. The CDR3 reads CASSPGQVSTDTQYF. In DNA form, the CDR3 reads TGTGCCAGCTCACCCGGACAGGTGAGCACAGATACGCAGTATTTT.

The sample holds a few counts of this clonotype. This chain uses TRBV7-2 with TRBJ2-3; 12 bases align to TRBD2. The germline V gene encodes CDR1 SGHTA and CDR2 FQGNSA. J was trimmed by 2 bases and V by 5 bases; bases with no gene match: 5. The CDR3 totals 16 residues. The CDR3, as DNA: TGTGCCAGCAGCACGGGACTAGCGGGCCTCACAGATACGCAGTATTTT. Translated, it gives CASSTGLAGLTDTQYF.

This chain links TRBV7-7 with TRBJ2-3, with TRBD1 matching over 12 bases. The germline V gene has CDR1 SSHAT and CDR2 FNYEAQ (reference sequence). CDR3 length: 14 residues. V lost 5 bases and J lost 5; bases outside the gene matches: 2. The CDR3 loop reads CASSRDRGQDTQYF. The CDR3 DNA is TGTGCCAGCAGCCGGGACAGGGGGCAAGATACGCAGTATTTT.